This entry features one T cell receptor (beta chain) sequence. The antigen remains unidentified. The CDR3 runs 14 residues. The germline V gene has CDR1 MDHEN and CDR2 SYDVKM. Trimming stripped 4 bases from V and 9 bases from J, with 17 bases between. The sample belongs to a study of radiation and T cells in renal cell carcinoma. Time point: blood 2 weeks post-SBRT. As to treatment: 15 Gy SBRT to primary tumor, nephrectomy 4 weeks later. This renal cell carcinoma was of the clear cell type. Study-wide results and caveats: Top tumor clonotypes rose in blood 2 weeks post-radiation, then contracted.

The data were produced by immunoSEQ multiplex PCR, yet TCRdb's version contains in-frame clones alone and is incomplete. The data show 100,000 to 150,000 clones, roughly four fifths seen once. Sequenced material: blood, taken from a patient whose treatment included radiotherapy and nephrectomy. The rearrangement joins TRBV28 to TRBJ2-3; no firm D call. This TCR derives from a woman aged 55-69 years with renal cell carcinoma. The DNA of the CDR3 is TGTGCCAGCAGTTCCGTAGCCCCCCGTAAAACGCAGTATTTT. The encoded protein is CASSSVAPRKTQYF.